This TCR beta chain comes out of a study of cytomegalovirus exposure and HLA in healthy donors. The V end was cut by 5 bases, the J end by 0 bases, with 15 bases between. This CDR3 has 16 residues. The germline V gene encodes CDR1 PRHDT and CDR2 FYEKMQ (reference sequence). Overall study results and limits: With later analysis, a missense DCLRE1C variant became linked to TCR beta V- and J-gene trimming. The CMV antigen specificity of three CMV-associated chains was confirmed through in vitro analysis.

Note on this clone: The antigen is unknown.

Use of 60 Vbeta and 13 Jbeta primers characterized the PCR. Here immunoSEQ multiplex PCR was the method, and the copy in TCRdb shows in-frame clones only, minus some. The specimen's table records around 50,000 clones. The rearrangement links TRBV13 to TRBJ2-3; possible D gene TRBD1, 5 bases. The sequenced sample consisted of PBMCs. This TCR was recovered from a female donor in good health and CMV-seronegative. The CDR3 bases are TGTGCCAGCAGCCCCCTGACAGCCTCTAGCACAGATACGCAGTATTTT. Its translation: CASSPLTASSTDTQYF.